One and the same sample provided the 10 T cell receptor beta chains below, sequenced in a study. The sorted Tregs were CD4+CD25+CD127-/low cells. The TRBV12-4/TRBJ1-2 clonotypes were amplified using barcode primers with ligated adaptors. TCRdb re-derived calls from the multiplex PCR reads in MiXCR, one entry per CDR3 protein. The table shows 650 to 800 distinct CDR3 sequences, with approximately 22% occurring only once. Sequenced sample: Tregs sorted from blood. The receptors shown here come from a female donor with breast cancer.

This clonotype has only one observation. V is TRBV12-3 or TRBV12-4 and J is TRBJ1-2; perhaps TRBD1 as D (6 bases). The CDR3 has 17 residues. V lost 5 bases, J lost 4 bases, and 23 bases lay in between. The CDR3 loop reads CASSLLATGGDTYGYTF. The CDR3 DNA sequence: TGTGCCAGCAGTCTACTGGCGACAGGAGGAGACACCTATGGCTACACCTTC.

V is TRBV12-3 or TRBV12-4 and J is TRBJ1-2; 7 nucleotides match TRBD1. The V gene end was trimmed by 5 bases and the J gene end by 6 bases; junction bases not matched to a gene: 6. The CDR3 runs to 13 residues. The CDR3 loop is CASSLDRAHGYTF. The CDR3 coding sequence is TGTGCCAGCAGTCTCGACAGGGCCCATGGCTACACCTTC.

This clonotype is judged large. The chain carries TRBV12-5 and TRBJ1-2; tentative D call: TRBD1 (5 bases). Germline CDR1 and CDR2: LGHNT and FRNRAP. V lost 6 bases and J lost 3, with 11 bases in between. This CDR3 region has 13 residues. The CDR3 protein is CASGLQTDYGYTF. CDR3 DNA: TGTGCTAGTGGGCTGCAGACAGACTATGGCTACACCTTC.

This clonotype is medium-sized by share. The chain carries TRBV12-3 or TRBV12-4 and TRBJ1-2, with D maybe TRBD1 (6 bases). Trimming removed 1 base from V and 7 bases from J, with 7 bases in between. The CDR3 consists of 12 residues. The CDR3 protein is CASSLEQGGYTF. The DNA for the CDR3 is TGTGCCAGCAGTTTAGAACAGGGTGGCTACACCTTC.

Relative to its sample, this clonotype is medium-sized. J is TRBJ1-2 and V is TRBV12-3 or TRBV12-4, with 10 bases lining up with TRBD1. This CDR3 has 13 amino acids. With 6 bases clipped from V and 4 bases from J, the junction kept 2 bases outside the gene matches. The CDR3 bases are TGTGCCAGCAGCCGGGACAGGGGCTATGGCTACACCTTC. It codes for CASSRDRGYGYTF.

This clonotype is classed as large. This chain connects TRBV12-3 or TRBV12-4 to TRBJ1-2, with D perhaps TRBD1 (5 bases). CDR3 length equals 13 residues. V lost 7 bases, J lost 8 bases, and 17 bases lay in between. The CDR3 region has the DNA TGTGCCAGCATACGGTCAGGAGGGGAAGGCTACACCTTC. Translation: CASIRSGGEGYTF.

This clonotype rates as medium-sized. V gene TRBV12-3 or TRBV12-4 combines with J gene TRBJ1-2; TRBD1 is a possible D gene (5 bases). V lost 3 bases, J lost 11 bases, and 25 bases lay in between. The CDR3 is 16 residues long. CDR3 sequence: CASSFKSLAGVGLYTF. The CDR3 DNA is TGTGCCAGCAGTTTCAAGTCGTTAGCTGGTGTGGGACTTTACACCTTC.

By proportion, this clonotype is large. This rearrangement joins TRBV12-3 or TRBV12-4 to TRBJ1-2; D remains unclear. Trimming pared 6 bases from V and 3 bases from J, leaving 17 bases between. This CDR3 is 15 amino acids long. In nucleotides, the CDR3 is TGTGCCAGCAGCCGCGGACTTCAAAGGGACTATGGCTACACCTTC. This translates into CASSRGLQRDYGYTF.

This clonotype qualifies as medium-sized (0.01 to 0.1%). The rearrangement uses TRBV12-3 or TRBV12-4 and TRBJ1-2; no clear D. V was trimmed by 5 bases and J by 10 bases, leaving 14 bases between them. The CDR3 is 12 amino acids. The CDR3 reads CASSPLVRVYTF. In nucleotides, the CDR3 is TGTGCCAGCAGTCCCCTGGTTAGGGTCTACACCTTC.

Relative to its sample, this clonotype is large. The V gene is TRBV12-3 or TRBV12-4, the J gene TRBJ1-2, with D unclear. The CDR3 runs to 12 residues. V lost 6 bases and J lost 2, with 7 bases in between. The CDR3 reads CASRDGNYGYTF. The DNA for the CDR3 is TGTGCCAGCAGGGACGGGAACTATGGCTACACCTTC.